This T cell receptor (beta chain) was identified during a study of T cell responses to AZD1222 COVID-19 vaccine. Study-level points and caveats: Seropositivity was recorded at baseline in only a handful of AZD1222 recipients. Within unmutated variant regions lay the reported targets of nearly half of spike-specific TCRs.

Produced via immunoSEQ multiplex PCR; TCRdb's table is partial and in-frame only. Of about 99,000 clones in the sample, roughly 88% are singletons; the top ten hold around 2.8%. Germline-derived CDR1 and CDR2 are MDHEN and SYDVKM. Trimming removed 6 bases at V and 5 bases at J, with 13 bases between. The CDR3 is 13 residues long. Note on this clone: The antigen is unknown.

The chain joins TRBV28 to TRBJ1-2; no reliable D call. The sequence was obtained from an adult in good health. Sequencing used peripheral blood, obtained on day 0 of AZD1222 vaccination. The chain's CDR3 is CASRWTGGYGYTF. The CDR3 coding sequence is TGTGCCAGCAGATGGACTGGTGGGTATGGCTACACCTTC.